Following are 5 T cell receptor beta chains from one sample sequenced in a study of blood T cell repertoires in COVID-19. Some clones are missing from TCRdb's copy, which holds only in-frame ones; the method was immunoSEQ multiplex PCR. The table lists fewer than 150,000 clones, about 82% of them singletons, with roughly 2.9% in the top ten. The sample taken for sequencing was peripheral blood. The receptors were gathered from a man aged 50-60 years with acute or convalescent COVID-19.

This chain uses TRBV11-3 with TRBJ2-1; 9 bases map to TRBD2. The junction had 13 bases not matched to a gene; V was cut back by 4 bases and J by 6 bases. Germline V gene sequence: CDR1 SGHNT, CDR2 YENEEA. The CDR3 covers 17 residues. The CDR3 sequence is CASSYAGKLAGSNEQFF. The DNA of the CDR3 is TGTGCCAGCAGCTATGCGGGGAAACTAGCGGGTTCCAATGAGCAGTTCTTC.

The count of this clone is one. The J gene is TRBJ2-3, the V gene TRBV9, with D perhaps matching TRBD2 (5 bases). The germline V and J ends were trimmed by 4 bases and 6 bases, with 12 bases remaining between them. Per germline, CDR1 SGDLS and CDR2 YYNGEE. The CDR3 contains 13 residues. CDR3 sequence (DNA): TGTGCCAGCAGCCCTCCTAGCTCGGATACGCAGTATTTT. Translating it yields CASSPPSSDTQYF.

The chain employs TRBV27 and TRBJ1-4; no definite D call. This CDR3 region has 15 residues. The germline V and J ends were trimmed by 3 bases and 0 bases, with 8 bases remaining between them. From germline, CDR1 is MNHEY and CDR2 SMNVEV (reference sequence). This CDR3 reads CASSLYTATNEKLFF. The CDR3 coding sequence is TGTGCCAGCAGTTTGTACACAGCAACTAATGAAAAACTGTTTTTT. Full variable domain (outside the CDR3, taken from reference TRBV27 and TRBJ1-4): EAQVTQNPRYLITVTGKKLTVTCSQNMNHEYMSWYRQDPGLGLRQIYYSMNVEVTDKGDVPEGYKVSRKEKRNFPLILESPSPNQTSLYFCASSLYTATNEKLFFGSGTQLSVL.

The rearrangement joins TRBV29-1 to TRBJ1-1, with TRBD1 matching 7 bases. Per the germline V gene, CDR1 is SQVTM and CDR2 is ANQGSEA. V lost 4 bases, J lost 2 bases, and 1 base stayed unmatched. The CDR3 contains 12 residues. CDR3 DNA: TGCAGCGTTGGACAGGGAAACACTGAAGCTTTCTTT. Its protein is CSVGQGNTEAFF.

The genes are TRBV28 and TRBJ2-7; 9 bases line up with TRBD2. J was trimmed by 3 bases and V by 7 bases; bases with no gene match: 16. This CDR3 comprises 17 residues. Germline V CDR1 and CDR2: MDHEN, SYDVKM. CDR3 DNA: TGTGCCAGCAACGCCCCGGGCACGACTAGCGGTGACTACGAGCAGTACTTC. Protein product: CASNAPGTTSGDYEQYF.